The T cell receptor beta chain described here comes from a study of blood T cells in healthy people across ages. Trimming cost V 3 bases and J 4 bases; bases outside gene matches: 7. This CDR3 contains 15 residues. Looked up from germline, CDR1 is SGHRS and CDR2 is YFSETQ. As concerns this clonotype: Its antigen remains unknown.

The authors ran a second PCR of about 7 to 11 cycles using a sample-barcoded 5' primer and a J-beta primer mix. Through a template-switch adaptor with 12 random nucleotides, each cDNA molecule received a tag. TCRdb itself ran the 5' RACE reads through MiXCR, one entry per CDR3 protein. The repertoire includes hundreds of thousands of distinct CDR3 sequences, around 20% of them detected once, and 3% to 4% sits in the top ten. Notes on the study in general: Whereas aged donors had fewer naive CD4+ cells, long-lived donors had more of them and higher diversity.

This TCR was sampled from a man between 65 and 85 years old in good health. Material for sequencing was blood. The chain recombines TRBV5-1 with TRBJ2-1; TRBD1 matches 7 bases. The CDR3, as DNA: TGCGCCAGCAGCTCGGGACAGACCGTTTACAATGAGCAGTTCTTC. Protein sequence: CASSSGQTVYNEQFF.